This TCR beta chain is from a study of blood T cell repertoires in COVID-19. Whole-study context: The United States, Italy and Spain provided the acute and convalescent COVID-19 samples. PBMCs, B-cell-depleted T cells, or T cells provided the cDNA or gDNA that made up the material.

Study processing details: Nucleated cell counts were estimated from reference gene primer amplification. Clones were read by immunoSEQ multiplex PCR, and TCRdb kept only the in-frame ones, dropping some. V and J calls plus clone size are reproduced from that table; the DNA served to infer D and trimming. This sample has more than 95,000 clones, with 88% found just once. Looked up from germline, CDR1 is SGHTA and CDR2 is FQGTGA. The CDR3 length is 16 residues. Trimming stripped 4 bases from V and 0 bases from J, with 14 bases between. The sequencing input was peripheral blood. The TCR was taken from a woman of 80 years or more with acute or convalescent COVID-19. The V call is TRBV7-3, the J call TRBJ2-3, with D possibly being TRBD1 (7 bases). The CDR3 DNA is TGTGCCAGCAGCTACGGCGGGACAGAGAGCACAGATACGCAGTATTTT. Translation gives CASSYGGTESTDTQYF.